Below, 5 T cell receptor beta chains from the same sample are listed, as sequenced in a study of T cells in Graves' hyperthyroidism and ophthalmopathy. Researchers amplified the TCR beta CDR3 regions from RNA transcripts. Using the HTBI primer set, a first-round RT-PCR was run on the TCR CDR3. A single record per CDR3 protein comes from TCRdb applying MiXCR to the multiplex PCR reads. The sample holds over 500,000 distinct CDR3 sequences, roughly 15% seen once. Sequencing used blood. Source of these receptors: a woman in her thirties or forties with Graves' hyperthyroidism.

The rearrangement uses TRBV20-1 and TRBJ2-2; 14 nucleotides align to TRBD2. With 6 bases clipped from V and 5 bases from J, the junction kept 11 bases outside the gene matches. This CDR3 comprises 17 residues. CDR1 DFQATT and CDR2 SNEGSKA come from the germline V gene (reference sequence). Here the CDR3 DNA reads TGCAGTGCAACCGGGACTAGCGGGAGAGGCGGGACCGGGGAGCTGTTTTTT. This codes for CSATGTSGRGGTGELFF.

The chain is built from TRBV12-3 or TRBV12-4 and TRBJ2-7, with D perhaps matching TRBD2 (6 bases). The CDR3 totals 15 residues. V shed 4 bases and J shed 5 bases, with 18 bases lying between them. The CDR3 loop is CASSSKRDSRHEQYF. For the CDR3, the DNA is TGTGCCAGCAGTTCCAAAAGGGACTCCCGCCACGAGCAGTACTTC.

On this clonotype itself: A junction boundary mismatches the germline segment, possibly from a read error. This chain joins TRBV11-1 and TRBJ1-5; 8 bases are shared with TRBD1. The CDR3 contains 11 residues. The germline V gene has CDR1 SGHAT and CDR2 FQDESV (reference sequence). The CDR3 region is CASSLGQVFDF. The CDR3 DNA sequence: TGTGCCAGCAGCCTGGGACAGGTGTTCGATTTT.

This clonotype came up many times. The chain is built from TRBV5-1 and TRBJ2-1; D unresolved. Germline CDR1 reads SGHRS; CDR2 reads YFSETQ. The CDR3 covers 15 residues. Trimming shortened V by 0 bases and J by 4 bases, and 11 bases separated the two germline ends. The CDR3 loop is CASSLALPLYNEQFF. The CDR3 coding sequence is TGCGCCAGCAGCTTGGCCCTCCCACTATACAATGAGCAGTTCTTC. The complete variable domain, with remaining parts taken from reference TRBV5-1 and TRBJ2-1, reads KAGVTQTPRYLIKTRGQQVTLSCSPISGHRSVSWYQQTPGQGLQFLFEYFSETQRNKGNFPGRFSGRQFSNSRSEMNVSTLELGDSALYLCASSLALPLYNEQFFGPGTRLTVL.

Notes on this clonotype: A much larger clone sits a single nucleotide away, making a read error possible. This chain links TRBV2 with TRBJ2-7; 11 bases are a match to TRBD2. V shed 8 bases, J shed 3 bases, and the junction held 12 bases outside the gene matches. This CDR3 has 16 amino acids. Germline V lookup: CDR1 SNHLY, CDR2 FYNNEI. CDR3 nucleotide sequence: TGTGCCAGCCATATAGCGGGAGGGCCATCGGGCTACGAGCAGTACTTC. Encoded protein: CASHIAGGPSGYEQYF.